The 8 T cell receptor beta chains in this list originate from one sample, sequenced in a study of cytomegalovirus exposure and HLA in healthy donors. Amplification used 60 Vbeta primers and 13 Jbeta primers. Assay used: immunoSEQ multiplex PCR; TCRdb lists only in-frame clones, some missing. Of 100,000 to 150,000 clones listed, around 84% are singletons. Source material: PBMCs. These receptors all stem from a woman between 40 and 50 years old in good health and CMV-seronegative.

This clone has just one count. An end of the junction differs from the germline gene, which may be a read error. The rearrangement uses TRBV7-9 and TRBJ1-2; 8 nucleotides agree with TRBD1. Germline CDR1 reads SEHNR; CDR2 reads FQNEAQ (reference sequence). The CDR3 totals 12 residues. The CDR3 is CSSSLTGGRYTF. In nucleotides, the CDR3 is TGTTCCAGCAGCTTAACAGGGGGTCGCTACACCTTC.

DNA of the CDR3: TGTGCCAGCAGCCTGACAGGGTCGGGAAACACCATATATTTT. It yields the protein CASSLTGSGNTIYF. J is TRBJ1-3 and V is TRBV7-2, with 7 positions matching TRBD1. Germline V lookup: CDR1 SGHTA, CDR2 FQGNSA. The CDR3 length is 14 residues. V lost 5 bases to trimming and J lost 4 bases; unmatched junction nucleotides: 5.

The sample holds a few counts of this clone. The chain carries TRBV7-9 and TRBJ2-1, with a weak D call TRBD1 (6 bases). There are 15 residues in the CDR3. V was shortened by 5 bases and J by 7 bases, with 18 bases between the two germline ends. Looked up from germline, CDR1 is SEHNR and CDR2 is FQNEAQ (reference sequence). CDR3 sequence: CASSTPLAGANEQFF. CDR3 nucleotides: TGTGCCAGCAGCACACCATTGGCAGGGGCTAATGAGCAGTTCTTC.

The rearrangement joins TRBV4-1 to TRBJ2-3; TRBD2 matches at 16 bases. The J segment lost 0 bases and the V segment lost 6 bases, leaving 6 bases of the junction unmatched. This CDR3 has 18 amino acids. The germline V gene encodes CDR1 MGHRA and CDR2 YSYEKL. The CDR3 reads CASSPGLAGGRSTDTQYF. The DNA of the CDR3 is TGCGCCAGCAGTCCGGGACTAGCGGGAGGGAGAAGCACAGATACGCAGTATTTT.

V and J are TRBV5-1 and TRBJ2-3; 11 nucleotides match TRBD1. The junction had 12 bases not matched to a gene; V was cut back by 4 bases and J by 5 bases. The CDR3 runs to 17 residues. From germline, CDR1 is SGHRS and CDR2 YFSETQ. The CDR3: CASSLSPAGTGGDTQYF. The CDR3 DNA follows: TGCGCCAGCAGCCTCTCCCCAGCCGGGACAGGGGGAGATACGCAGTATTTT. The complete variable domain, with remaining parts taken from reference TRBV5-1 and TRBJ2-3, reads KAGVTQTPRYLIKTRGQQVTLSCSPISGHRSVSWYQQTPGQGLQFLFEYFSETQRNKGNFPGRFSGRQFSNSRSEMNVSTLELGDSALYLCASSLSPAGTGGDTQYFGPGTRLTVL.

Notes on this clone: Other DNA sequences within the sample encode an identical CDR3. The rearrangement links TRBV15 to TRBJ1-4; no definite D call. Germline CDR1 is LNHNV and CDR2 is YYDKDF (reference sequence). The CDR3 is 14 amino acids. V dropped 1 base and J dropped 6 bases, with 9 bases sitting between them. The DNA of the CDR3 is TGTGCCACCAGCAGAGGAGGCCTTTATGAAAAACTGTTTTTT. It translates to CATSRGGLYEKLFF.

This chain uses TRBV27 with TRBJ2-3, with D maybe TRBD1 (5 bases). V lost 5 bases and J 4 bases, leaving 16 bases between the germline ends. Germline CDR1 MNHEY, CDR2 SMNVEV (reference sequence). There are 15 residues in the CDR3. The CDR3 protein is CASSGNRYSADTQYF. The CDR3 bases are TGTGCCAGCAGTGGAAACAGGTATTCCGCAGATACGCAGTATTTT.

This sequence joins TRBV7-6 and TRBJ2-7, with TRBD1 identical over 10 bases. Germline assignment: CDR1 SGHVS and CDR2 FNYEAQ. The length of the CDR3 is 15 residues. V shed 5 bases and J 2 bases; nucleotides not matched to a gene: 6. The CDR3 DNA follows: TGTGCCAGCAGCCTTAGGACAGGGGGTACCTACGAGCAGTACTTC. Its protein is CASSLRTGGTYEQYF.